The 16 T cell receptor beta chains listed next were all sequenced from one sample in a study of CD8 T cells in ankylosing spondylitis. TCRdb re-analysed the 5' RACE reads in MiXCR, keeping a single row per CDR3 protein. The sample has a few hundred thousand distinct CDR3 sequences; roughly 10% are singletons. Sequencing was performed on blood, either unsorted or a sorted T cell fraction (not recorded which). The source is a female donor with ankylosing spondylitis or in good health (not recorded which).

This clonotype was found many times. CDR3: CASSYIDSFTEQFF. The DNA for the CDR3 is TGTGCCAGCAGTTACATCGACAGCTTTACTGAGCAGTTCTTC. V is TRBV6-5 and J is TRBJ2-1, with D perhaps matching TRBD1 (5 bases). CDR3 size: 14 residues. Trimming stripped 2 bases from V and 9 bases from J, with 14 bases between. From germline, CDR1 is MNHEY and CDR2 SVGAGI.

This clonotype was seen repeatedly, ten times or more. The DNA for the CDR3 is TGTGCCAGCAAGGTGCGGCAGTATTACAATGAGCAGTTCTTC. Its translation: CASKVRQYYNEQFF. This rearrangement joins TRBV6-1 to TRBJ2-1; D gene uncertain. CDR1 MNHNS and CDR2 SASEGT come from the germline V gene. The ends were cut back, 7 bases at V and 4 bases at J, with 14 bases in the middle. The CDR3 consists of 14 residues.

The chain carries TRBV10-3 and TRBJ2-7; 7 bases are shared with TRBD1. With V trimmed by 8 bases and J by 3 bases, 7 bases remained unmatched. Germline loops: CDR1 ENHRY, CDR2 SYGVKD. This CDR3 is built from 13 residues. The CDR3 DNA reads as TGTGCCATCCGAGGGGGCGCGGGCTACGAGCAGTACTTC. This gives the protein CAIRGGAGYEQYF.

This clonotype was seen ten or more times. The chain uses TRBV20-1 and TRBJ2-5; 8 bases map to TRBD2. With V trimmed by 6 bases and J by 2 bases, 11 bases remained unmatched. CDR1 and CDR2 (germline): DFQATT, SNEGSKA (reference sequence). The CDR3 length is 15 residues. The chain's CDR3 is CSAMRGDILQETQYF. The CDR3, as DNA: TGCAGTGCCATGCGGGGGGATATCCTTCAAGAGACCCAGTACTTC.

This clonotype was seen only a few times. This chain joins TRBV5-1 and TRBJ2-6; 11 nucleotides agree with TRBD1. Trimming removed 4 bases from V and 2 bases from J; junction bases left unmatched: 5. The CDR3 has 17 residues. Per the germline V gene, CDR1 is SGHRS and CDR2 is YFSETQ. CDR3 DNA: TGCGCCAGCAGCCTGGACAGGGGGCCCCCTGGGGCCAACGTCCTGACTTTC. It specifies CASSLDRGPPGANVLTF.

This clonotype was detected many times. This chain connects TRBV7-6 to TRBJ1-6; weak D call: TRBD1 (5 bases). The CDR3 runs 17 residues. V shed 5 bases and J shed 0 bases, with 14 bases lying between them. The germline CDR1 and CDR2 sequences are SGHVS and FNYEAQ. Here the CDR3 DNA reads TGTGCCAGCAGCCCCGGACACAAGAGCTCCTATAATTCACCCCTCCACTTT. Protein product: CASSPGHKSSYNSPLHF.

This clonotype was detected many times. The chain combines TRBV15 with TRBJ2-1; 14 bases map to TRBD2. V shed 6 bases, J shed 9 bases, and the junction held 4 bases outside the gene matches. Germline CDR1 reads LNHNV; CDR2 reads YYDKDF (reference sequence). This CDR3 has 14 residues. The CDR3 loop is CATRGLAGVSEQFF. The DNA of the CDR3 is TGTGCCACCAGGGGACTAGCGGGAGTTTCTGAGCAGTTCTTC.

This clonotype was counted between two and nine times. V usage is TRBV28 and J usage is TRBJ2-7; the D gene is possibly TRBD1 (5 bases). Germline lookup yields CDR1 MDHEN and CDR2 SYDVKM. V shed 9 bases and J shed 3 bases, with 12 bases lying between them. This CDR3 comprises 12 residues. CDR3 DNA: TGTGCCAGTACAACAGGAAGCTACGAGCAGTACTTC. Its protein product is CASTTGSYEQYF.

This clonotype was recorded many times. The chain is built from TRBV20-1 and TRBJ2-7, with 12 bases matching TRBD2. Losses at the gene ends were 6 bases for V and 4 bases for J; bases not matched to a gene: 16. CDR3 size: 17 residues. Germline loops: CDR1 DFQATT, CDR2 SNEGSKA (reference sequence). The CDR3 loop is CSALVGLGLAGHYEQYF. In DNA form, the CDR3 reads TGCAGTGCGTTAGTCGGCCTTGGACTAGCGGGACATTACGAGCAGTACTTC.

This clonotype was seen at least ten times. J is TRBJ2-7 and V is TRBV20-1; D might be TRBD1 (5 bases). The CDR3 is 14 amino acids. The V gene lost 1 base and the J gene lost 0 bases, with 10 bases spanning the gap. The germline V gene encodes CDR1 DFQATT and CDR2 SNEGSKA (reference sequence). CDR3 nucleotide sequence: TGCAGTGCTAGAGGGGGCAGGGACTCCTACGAGCAGTACTTC. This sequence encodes CSARGGRDSYEQYF.

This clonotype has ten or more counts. CDR3 amino acids: CATAEGRRYDEQFF. The CDR3 DNA reads as TGTGCCACCGCGGAGGGGCGGCGATATGATGAGCAGTTCTTC. The chain is built from TRBV10-3 and TRBJ2-1; maybe TRBD2 (6 bases). From germline, CDR1 is ENHRY and CDR2 SYGVKD. V gave up 10 bases and J gave up 8 bases, with 21 bases separating them. This CDR3 spans 14 amino acids.

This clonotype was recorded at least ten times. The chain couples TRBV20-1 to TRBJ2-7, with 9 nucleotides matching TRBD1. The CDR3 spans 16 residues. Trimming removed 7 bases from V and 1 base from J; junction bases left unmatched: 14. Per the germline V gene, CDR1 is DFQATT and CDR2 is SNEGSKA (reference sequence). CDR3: CSGGQGTWENSYEQYF. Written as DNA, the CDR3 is TGCAGTGGAGGACAGGGGACATGGGAGAATTCCTACGAGCAGTACTTC.

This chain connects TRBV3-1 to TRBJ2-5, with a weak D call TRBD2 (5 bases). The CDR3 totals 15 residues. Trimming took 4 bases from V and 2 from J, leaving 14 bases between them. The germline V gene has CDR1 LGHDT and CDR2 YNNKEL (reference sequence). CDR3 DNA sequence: TGTGCCAGCAGCCCCCCCGCCCGGACTCAAGAGACCCAGTACTTC. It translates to CASSPPARTQETQYF.

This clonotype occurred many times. For the CDR3, the DNA is TGCAGTGCTTTCGAACCGGGACGGTCCAACGAGCAGTACTTC. Amino acid sequence: CSAFEPGRSNEQYF. The gene calls are TRBV20-1 and TRBJ2-7, with D perhaps matching TRBD1 or TRBD2 (5 bases each). Germline V gene sequence: CDR1 DFQATT, CDR2 SNEGSKA (reference sequence). This CDR3 contains 14 residues. V lost 5 bases and J lost 5, with 19 bases in between.

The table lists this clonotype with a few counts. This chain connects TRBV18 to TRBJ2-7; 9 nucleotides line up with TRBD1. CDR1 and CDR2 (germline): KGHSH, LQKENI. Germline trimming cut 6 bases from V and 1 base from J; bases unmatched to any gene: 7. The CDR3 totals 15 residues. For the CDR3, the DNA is TGTGCCAGCTCTTTACCGGGACAGGGTTCCTACGAGCAGTACTTC. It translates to CASSLPGQGSYEQYF.

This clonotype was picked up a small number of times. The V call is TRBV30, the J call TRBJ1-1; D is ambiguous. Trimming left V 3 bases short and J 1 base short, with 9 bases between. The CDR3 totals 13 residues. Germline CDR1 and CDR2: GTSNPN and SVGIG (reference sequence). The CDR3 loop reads CAWRTRPNTEAFF. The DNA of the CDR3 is TGTGCCTGGAGAACAAGACCGAACACTGAAGCTTTCTTT.